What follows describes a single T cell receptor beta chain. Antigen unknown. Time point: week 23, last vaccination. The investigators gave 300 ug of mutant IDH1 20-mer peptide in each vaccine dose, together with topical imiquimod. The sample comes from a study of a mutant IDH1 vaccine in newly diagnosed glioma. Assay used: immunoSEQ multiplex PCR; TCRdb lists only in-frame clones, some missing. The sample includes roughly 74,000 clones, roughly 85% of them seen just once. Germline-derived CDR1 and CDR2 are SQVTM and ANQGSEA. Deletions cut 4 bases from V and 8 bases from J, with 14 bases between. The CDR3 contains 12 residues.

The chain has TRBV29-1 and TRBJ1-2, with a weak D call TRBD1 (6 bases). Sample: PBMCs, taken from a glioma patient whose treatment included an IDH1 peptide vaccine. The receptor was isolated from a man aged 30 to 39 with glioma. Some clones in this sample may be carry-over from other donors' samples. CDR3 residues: CSVAGQTSGYTF. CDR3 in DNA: TGCAGCGTTGCAGGACAGACATCCGGCTACACCTTC.